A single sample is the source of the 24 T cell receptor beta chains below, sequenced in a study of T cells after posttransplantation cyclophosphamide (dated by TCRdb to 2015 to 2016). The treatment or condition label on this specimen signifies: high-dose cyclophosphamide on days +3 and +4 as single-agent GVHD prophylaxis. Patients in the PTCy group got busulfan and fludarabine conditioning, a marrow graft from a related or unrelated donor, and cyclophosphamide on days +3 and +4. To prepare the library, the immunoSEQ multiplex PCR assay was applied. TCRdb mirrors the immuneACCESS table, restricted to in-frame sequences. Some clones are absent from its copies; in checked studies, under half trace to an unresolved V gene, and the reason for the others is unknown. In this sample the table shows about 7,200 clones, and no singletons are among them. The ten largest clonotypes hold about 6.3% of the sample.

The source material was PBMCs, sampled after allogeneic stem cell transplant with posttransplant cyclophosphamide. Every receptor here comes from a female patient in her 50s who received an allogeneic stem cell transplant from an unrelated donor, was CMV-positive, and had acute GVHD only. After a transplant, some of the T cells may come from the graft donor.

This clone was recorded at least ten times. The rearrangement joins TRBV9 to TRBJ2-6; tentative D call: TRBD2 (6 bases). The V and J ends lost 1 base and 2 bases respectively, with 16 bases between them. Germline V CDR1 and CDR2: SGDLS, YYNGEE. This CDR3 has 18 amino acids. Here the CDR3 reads CASSVFGGAATGANVLTF. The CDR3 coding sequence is TGTGCCAGCAGCGTATTCGGAGGGGCGGCGACTGGGGCCAACGTCCTGACTTTC.

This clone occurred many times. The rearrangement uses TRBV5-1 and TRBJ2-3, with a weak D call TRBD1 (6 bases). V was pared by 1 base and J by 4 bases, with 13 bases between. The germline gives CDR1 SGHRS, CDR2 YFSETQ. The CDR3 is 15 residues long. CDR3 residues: CASSLKVAGADTQYF. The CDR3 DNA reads TGCGCCAGCAGCTTGAAAGTGGCAGGGGCAGATACGCAGTATTTT. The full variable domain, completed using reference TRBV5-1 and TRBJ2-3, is KAGVTQTPRYLIKTRGQQVTLSCSPISGHRSVSWYQQTPGQGLQFLFEYFSETQRNKGNFPGRFSGRQFSNSRSEMNVSTLELGDSALYLCASSLKVAGADTQYFGPGTRLTVL.

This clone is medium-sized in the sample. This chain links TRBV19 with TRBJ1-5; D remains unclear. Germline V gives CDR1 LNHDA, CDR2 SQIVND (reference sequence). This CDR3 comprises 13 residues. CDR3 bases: TGTGCTACCCAATACGGGGGCAATCAGCCCCAGCATTTT. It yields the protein CATQYGGNQPQHF. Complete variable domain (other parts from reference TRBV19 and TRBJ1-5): DGGITQSPKYLFRKEGQNVTLSCEQNLNHDAMYWYRQDPGQGLRLIYYSQIVNDFQKGDIAEGYSVSREKKESFPLTVTSAQKNPTAFYLCATQYGGNQPQHFGDGTRLSIL.

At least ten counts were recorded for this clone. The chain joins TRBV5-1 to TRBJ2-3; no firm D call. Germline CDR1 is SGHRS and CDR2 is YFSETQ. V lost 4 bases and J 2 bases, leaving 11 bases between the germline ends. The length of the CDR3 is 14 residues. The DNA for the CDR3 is TGCGCCAGCAGCCTGGGATCAGACACAGATACGCAGTATTTT. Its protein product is CASSLGSDTDTQYF.

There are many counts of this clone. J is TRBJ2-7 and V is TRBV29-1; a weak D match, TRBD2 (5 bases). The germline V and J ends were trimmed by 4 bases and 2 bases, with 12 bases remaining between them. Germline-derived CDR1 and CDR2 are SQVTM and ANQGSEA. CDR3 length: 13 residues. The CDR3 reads CSVGYGIPYEQYF. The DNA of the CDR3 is TGCAGCGTTGGATACGGGATTCCCTACGAGCAGTACTTC.

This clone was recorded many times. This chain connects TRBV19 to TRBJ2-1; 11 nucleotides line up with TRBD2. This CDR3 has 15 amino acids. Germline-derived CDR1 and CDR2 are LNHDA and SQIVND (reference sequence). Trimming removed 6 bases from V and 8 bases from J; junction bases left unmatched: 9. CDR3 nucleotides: TGTGCCAGTAGCCATACTAGCGGGAGAGGCTATGAGCAGTTCTTC. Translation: CASSHTSGRGYEQFF.

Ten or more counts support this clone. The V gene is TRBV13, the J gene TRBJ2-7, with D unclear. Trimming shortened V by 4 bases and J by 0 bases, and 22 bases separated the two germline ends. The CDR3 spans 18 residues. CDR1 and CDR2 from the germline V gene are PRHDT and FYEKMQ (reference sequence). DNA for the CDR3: TGTGCCAGCAGCTCCTATTCTAGAGGCGCGCCAAGCTCCTACGAGCAGTACTTC. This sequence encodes CASSSYSRGAPSSYEQYF.

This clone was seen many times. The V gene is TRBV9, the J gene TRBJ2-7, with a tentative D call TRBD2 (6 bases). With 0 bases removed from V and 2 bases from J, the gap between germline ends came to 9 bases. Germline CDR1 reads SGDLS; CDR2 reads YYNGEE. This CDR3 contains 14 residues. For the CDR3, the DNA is TGTGCCAGCAGCGTAGGACGGGAGACCTACGAGCAGTACTTC. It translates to CASSVGRETYEQYF.

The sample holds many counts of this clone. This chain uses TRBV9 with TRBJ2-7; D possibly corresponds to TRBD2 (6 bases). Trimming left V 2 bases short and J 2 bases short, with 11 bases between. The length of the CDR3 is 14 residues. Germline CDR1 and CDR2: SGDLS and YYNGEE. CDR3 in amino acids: CASSVGIAAYEQYF. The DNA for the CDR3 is TGTGCCAGCAGCGTTGGTATAGCGGCCTACGAGCAGTACTTC.

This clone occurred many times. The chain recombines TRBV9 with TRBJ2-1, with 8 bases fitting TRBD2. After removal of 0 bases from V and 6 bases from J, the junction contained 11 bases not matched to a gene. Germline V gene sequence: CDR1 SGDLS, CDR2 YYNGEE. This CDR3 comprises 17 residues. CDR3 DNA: TGTGCCAGCAGCGTAGCCAGTAGCGGGGTGACCAGCAATGAGCAGTTCTTC. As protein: CASSVASSGVTSNEQFF.

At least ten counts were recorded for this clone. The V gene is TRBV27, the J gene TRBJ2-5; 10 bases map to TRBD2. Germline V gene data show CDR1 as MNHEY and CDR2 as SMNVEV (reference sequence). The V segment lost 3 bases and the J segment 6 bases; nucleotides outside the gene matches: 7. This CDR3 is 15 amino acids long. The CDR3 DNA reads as TGTGCCAGCAGTTTCCAAAAAGCGGGAGGGCAGACCCAGTACTTC. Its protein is CASSFQKAGGQTQYF.

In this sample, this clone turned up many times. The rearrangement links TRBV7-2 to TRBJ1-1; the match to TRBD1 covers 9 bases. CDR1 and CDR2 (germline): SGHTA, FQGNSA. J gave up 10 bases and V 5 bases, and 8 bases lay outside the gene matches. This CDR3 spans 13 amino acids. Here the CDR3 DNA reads TGTGCCAGCAGCCCCGGGACAGGGTCCCCAGCTTTCTTT. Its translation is CASSPGTGSPAFF. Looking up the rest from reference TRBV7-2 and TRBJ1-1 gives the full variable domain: GAGVSQSPSNKVTEKGKDVELRCDPISGHTALYWYRQSLGQGLEFLIYFQGNSAPDKSGLPSDRFSAERTGGSVSTLTIQRTQQEDSAVYLCASSPGTGSPAFFGQGTRLTVV.

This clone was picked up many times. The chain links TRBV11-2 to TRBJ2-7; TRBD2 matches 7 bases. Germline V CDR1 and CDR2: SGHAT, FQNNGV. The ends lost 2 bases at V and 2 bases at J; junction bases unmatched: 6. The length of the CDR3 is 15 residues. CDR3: CASSLLAGGPYEQYF. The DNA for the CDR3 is TGTGCCAGCAGCTTATTAGCGGGCGGACCCTACGAGCAGTACTTC.

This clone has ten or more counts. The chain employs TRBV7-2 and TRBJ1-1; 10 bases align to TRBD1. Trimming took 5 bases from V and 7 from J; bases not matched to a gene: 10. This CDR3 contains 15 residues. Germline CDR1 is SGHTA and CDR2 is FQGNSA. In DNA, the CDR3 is TGTGCCAGCAGCGACCCGACAGGGGGCCATTATGAAGCTTTCTTT. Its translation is CASSDPTGGHYEAFF.

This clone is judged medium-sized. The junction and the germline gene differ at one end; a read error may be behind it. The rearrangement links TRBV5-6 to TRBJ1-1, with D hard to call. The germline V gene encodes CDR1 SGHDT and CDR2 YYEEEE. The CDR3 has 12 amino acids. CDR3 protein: CTSSPGMTEAFF. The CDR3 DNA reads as TGTACCAGCAGCCCGGGAATGACTGAAGCTTTCTTT.

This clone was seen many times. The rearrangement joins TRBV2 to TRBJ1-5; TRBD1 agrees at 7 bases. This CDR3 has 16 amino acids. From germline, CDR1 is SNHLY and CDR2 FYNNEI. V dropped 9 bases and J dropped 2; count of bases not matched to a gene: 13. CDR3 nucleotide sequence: TGTGCCAGTGGGACATCAAGGGGGCATGGCAATCAGCCCCAGCATTTT. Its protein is CASGTSRGHGNQPQHF.

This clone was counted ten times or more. CDR3: CASSTRRGQPQHF. CDR3 bases: TGTGCCAGTAGTACCAGACGGGGTCAGCCCCAGCATTTT. V is TRBV19 and J is TRBJ1-5; D gene uncertain. The length of the CDR3 is 13 residues. Deletions cut 4 bases from V and 6 bases from J, with 10 bases between. Germline V gives CDR1 LNHDA, CDR2 SQIVND (reference sequence).

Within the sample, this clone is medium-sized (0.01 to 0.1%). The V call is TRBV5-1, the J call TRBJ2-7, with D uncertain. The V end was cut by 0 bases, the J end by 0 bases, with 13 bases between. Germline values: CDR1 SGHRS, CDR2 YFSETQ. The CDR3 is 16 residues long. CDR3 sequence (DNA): TGCGCCAGCAGCTTGGCACCCCGGGTGCCCTCCTACGAGCAGTACTTC. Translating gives CASSLAPRVPSYEQYF.

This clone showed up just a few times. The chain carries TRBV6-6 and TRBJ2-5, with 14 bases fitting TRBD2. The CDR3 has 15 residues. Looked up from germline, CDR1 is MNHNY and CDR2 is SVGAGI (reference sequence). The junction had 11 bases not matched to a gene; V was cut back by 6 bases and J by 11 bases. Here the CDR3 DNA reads TGTGCCAGCAGCCAGACTAGCGGGAGGGGTGGGGAGCAGTACTTC. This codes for CASSQTSGRGGEQYF.

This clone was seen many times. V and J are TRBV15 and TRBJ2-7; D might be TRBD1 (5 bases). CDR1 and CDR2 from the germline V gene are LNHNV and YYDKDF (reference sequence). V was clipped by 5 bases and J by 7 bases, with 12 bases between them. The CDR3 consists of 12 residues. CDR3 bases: TGTGCCACCAGCTACAGGCGTTTGGAGCAGTACTTC. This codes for CATSYRRLEQYF.

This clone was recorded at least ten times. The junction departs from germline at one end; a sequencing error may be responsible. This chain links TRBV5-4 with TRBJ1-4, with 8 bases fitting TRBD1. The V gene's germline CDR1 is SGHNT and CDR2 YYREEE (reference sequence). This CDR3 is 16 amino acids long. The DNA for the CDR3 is TGTGCCGGCAGCCAGGGGGCCTCGGGGAATAATGAAAAACTGTTTTTT. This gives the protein CAGSQGASGNNEKLFF.

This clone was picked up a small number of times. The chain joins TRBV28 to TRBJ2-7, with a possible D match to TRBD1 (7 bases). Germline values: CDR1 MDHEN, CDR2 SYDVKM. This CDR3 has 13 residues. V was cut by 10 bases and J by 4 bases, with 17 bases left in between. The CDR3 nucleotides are TGTGCCACCCCAGGGGGGATAGGGTACGAGCAGTACTTC. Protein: CATPGGIGYEQYF.

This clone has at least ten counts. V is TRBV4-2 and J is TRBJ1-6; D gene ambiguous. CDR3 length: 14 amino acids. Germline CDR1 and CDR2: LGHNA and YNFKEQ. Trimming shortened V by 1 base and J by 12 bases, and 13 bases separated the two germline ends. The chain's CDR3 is CASSQGAGREPLHF. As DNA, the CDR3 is TGTGCCAGCAGCCAAGGGGCGGGCCGTGAACCCCTCCACTTT.

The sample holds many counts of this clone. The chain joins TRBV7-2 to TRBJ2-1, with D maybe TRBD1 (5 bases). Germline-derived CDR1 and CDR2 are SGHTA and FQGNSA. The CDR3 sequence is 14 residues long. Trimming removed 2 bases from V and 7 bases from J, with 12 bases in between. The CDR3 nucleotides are TGTGCCAGCAGCTTATCAGGGTTCCCTAATGAGCAGTTCTTC. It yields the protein CASSLSGFPNEQFF.